One T cell receptor beta chain is described in this entry. V lost 1 base and J lost 5, with 5 bases in between. Per the germline V gene, CDR1 is SGHRS and CDR2 is YFSETQ. This CDR3 is 12 amino acids long. The record originates from a study of shared clonotypes between healthy human individuals. Clones were sequenced by immunoSEQ multiplex PCR, and TCRdb holds only the in-frame ones, with some missing. The table includes about 380,000 clones, 90% to 97% detected once. The chain has TRBV5-1 and TRBJ2-3; a possible D gene is TRBD1 (5 bases). Sample: memory CD8+ T cells sorted from blood. The subset: CD45RO+ cells pooled with CCR7-negative TemRA cells. This clonotype originated in a man aged 25-45 years in good health. CDR3 amino acids: CASSLTGDTQYF. The CDR3 bases are TGCGCCAGCAGCTTGACAGGAGATACGCAGTATTTT.